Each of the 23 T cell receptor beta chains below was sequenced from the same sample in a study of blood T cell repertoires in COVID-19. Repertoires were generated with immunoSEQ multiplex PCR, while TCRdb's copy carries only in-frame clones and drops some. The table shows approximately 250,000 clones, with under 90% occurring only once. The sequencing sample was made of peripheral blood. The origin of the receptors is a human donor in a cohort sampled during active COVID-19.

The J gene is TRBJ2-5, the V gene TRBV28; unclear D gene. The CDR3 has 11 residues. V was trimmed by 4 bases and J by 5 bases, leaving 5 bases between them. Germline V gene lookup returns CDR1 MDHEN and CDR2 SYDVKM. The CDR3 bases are TGTGCCAGCAGTTCCCGGGAGACCCAGTACTTC. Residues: CASSSRETQYF.

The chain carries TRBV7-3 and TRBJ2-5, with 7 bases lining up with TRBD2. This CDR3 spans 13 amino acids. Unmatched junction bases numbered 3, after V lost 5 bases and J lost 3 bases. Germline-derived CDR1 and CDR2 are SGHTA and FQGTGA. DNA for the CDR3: TGTGCCAGCAGCCCTAGCGGAAAAGAGACCCAGTACTTC. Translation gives CASSPSGKETQYF.

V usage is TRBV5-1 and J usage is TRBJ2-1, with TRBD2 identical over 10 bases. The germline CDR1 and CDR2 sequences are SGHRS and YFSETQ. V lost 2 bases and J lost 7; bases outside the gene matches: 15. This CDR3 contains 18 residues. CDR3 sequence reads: CASSFLPSEAGGRNEQFF. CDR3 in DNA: TGCGCCAGCAGCTTCCTCCCCTCGGAAGCGGGGGGGCGGAATGAGCAGTTCTTC.

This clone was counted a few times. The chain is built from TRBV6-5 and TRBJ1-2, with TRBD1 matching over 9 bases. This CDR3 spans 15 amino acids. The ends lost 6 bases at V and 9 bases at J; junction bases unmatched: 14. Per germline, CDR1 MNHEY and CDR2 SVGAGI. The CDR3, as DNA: TGTGCCAGCAGCCGTACTACAGGGGGCGGATTGAGCTACACCTTC. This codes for CASSRTTGGGLSYTF.

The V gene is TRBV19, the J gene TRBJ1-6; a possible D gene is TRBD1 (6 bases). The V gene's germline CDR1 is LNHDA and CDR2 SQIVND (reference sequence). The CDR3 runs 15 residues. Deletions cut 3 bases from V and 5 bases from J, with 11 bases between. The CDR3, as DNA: TGTGCCAGTAGTATCGGGGGGGCTCATAATTCACCCCTCCACTTT. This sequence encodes CASSIGGAHNSPLHF.

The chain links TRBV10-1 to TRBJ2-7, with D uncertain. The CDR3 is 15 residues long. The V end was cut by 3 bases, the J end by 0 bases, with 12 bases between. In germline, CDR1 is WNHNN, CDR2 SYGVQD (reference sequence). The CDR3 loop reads CASSEGSAGSYEQYF. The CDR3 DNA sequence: TGCGCCAGCAGTGAAGGCAGCGCTGGCTCCTACGAGCAGTACTTC.

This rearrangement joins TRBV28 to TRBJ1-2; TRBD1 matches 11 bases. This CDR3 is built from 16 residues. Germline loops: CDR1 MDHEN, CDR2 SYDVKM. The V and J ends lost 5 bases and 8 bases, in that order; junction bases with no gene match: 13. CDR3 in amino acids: CASSQGGTGGITGYTF. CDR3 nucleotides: TGTGCCAGCAGTCAAGGGGGGACAGGGGGGATAACAGGCTACACCTTC.

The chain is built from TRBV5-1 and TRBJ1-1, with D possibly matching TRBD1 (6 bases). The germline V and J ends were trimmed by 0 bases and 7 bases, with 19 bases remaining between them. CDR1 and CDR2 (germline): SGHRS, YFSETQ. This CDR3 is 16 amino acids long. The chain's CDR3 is CASSLEMTGLGGEAFF. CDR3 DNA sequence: TGCGCCAGCAGCTTGGAGATGACAGGTTTGGGTGGTGAAGCTTTCTTT.

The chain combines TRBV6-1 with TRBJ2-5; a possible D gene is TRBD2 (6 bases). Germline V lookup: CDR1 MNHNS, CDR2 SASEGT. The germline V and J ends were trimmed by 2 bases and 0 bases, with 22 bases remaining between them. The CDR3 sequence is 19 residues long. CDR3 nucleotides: TGTGCCAGCAGTGAAACTCCATTGGGGGGAGCCCTTAACCAAGAGACCCAGTACTTC. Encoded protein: CASSETPLGGALNQETQYF.

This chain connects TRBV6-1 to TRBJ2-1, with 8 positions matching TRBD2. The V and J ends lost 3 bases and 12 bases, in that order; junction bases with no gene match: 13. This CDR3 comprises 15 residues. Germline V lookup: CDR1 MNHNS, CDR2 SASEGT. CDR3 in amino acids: CASSDTGGALKWQFF. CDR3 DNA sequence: TGTGCCAGCAGTGATACGGGAGGGGCCCTTAAGTGGCAGTTCTTC.

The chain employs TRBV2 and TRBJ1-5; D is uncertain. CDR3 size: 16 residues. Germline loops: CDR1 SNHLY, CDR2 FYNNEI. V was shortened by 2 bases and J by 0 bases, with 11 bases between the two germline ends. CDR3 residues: CASSELGEGSNQPQHF. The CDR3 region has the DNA TGTGCCAGCAGTGAACTCGGGGAAGGTAGCAATCAGCCCCAGCATTTT.

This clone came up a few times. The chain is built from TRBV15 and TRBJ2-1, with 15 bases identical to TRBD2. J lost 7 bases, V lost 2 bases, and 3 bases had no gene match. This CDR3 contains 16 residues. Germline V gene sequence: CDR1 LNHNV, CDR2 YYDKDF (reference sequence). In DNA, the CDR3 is TGTGCCACCAGCAGACCTGGGACTAGCGGGAGGAATGAGCAGTTCTTC. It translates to CATSRPGTSGRNEQFF.

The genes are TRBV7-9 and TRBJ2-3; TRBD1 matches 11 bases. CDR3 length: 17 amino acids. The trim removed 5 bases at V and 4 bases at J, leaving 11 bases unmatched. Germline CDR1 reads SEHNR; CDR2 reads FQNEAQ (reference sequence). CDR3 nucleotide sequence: TGTGCCAGCAGCAACCCCCGGGGACAGGGGGTCCCAGATACGCAGTATTTT. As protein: CASSNPRGQGVPDTQYF.

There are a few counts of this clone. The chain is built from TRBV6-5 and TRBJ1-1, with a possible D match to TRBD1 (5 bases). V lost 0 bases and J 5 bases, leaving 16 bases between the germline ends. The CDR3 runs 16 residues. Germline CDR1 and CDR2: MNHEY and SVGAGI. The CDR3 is CASSYSIGAGGTEAFF. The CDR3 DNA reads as TGTGCCAGCAGTTACTCGATAGGAGCGGGGGGAACTGAAGCTTTCTTT.

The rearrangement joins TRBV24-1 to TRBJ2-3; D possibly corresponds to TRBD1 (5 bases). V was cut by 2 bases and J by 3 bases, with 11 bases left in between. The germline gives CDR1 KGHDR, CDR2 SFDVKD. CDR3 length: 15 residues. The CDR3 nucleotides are TGTGCCACCAGTGATTCTACAGGCCGGACAGATACGCAGTATTTT. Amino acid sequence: CATSDSTGRTDTQYF.

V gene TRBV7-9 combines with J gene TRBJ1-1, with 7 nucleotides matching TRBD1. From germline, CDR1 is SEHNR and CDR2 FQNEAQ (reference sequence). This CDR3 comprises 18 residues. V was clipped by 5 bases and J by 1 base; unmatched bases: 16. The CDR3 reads CASSLLTETGFANTEAFF. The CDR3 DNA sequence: TGTGCCAGCAGCCTACTTACCGAGACAGGGTTCGCGAACACTGAAGCTTTCTTT.

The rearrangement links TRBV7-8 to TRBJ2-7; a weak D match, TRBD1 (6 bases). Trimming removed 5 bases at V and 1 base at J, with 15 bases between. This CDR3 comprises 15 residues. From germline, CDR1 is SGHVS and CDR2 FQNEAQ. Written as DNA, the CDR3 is TGTGCCAGCAGCCTGGGACATTCTGCTTCCTACGAGCAGTACTTC. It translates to CASSLGHSASYEQYF.

CDR3 DNA: TGTGCCAGCAGCTTAAGGAGGAGGAGCACTGAAGCTTTCTTT. Its translation is CASSLRRRSTEAFF. The rearrangement joins TRBV7-3 to TRBJ1-1; unclear D gene. V dropped 1 base and J dropped 4 bases, with 10 bases sitting between them. This CDR3 comprises 14 residues. CDR1 and CDR2 (germline): SGHTA, FQGTGA.

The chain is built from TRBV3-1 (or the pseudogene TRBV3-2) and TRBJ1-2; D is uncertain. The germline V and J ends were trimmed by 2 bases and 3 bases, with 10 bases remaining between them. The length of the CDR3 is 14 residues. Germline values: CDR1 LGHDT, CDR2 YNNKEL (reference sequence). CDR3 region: CASSQRSGDYGYTF. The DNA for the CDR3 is TGTGCCAGCAGCCAACGGAGCGGGGACTATGGCTACACCTTC.

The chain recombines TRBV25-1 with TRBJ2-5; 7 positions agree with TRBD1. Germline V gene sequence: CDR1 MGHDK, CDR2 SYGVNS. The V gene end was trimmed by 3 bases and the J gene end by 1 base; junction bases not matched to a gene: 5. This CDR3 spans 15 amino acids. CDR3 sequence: CASSDLGQVQETQYF. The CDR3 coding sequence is TGTGCCAGCAGTGACCTTGGACAGGTCCAAGAGACCCAGTACTTC.

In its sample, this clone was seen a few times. CDR3 region: CASSPDPGFHGYTF. The CDR3 bases are TGTGCCAGCAGCCCCGACCCAGGGTTTCATGGCTACACCTTC. The rearrangement uses TRBV7-9 and TRBJ1-2, with D perhaps TRBD1 (5 bases). Looked up from germline, CDR1 is SEHNR and CDR2 is FQNEAQ (reference sequence). Trimming removed 5 bases at V and 6 bases at J, with 16 bases between. There are 14 residues in the CDR3.

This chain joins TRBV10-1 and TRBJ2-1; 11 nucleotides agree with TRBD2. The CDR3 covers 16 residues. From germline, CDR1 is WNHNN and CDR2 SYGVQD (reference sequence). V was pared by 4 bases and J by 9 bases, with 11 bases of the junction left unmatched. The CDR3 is CASSALGTSGVGEQFF. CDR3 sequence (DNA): TGCGCCAGCAGTGCACTAGGGACTAGCGGCGTGGGTGAGCAGTTCTTC.

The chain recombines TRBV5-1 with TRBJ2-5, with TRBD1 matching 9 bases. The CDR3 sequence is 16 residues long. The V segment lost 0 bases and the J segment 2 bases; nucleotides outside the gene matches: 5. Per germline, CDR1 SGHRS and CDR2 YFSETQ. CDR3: CASSLGNRGLQETQYF. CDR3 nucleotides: TGCGCCAGCAGCTTGGGAAACAGGGGGCTACAAGAGACCCAGTACTTC.